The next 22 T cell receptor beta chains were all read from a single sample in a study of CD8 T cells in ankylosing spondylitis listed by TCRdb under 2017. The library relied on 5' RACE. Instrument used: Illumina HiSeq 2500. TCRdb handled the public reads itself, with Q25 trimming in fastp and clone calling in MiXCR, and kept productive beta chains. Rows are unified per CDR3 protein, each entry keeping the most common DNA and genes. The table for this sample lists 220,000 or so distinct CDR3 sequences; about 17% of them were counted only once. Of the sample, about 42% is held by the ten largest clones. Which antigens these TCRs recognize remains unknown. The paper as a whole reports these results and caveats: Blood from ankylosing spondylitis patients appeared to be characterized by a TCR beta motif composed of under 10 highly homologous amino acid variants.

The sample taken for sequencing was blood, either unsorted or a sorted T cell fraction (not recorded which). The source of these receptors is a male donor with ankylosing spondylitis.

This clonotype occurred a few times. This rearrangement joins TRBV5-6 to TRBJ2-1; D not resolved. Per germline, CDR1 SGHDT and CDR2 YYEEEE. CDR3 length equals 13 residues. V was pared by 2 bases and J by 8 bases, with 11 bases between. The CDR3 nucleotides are TGTGCCAGCAGCTTTACTGGCCCCGATGAGCAGTTCTTC. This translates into CASSFTGPDEQFF.

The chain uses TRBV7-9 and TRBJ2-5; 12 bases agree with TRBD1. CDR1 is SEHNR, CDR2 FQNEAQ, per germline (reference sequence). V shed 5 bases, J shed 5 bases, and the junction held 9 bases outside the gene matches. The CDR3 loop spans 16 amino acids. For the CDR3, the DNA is TGTGCCAGCAGCGCAATCGGGACAGGGGGCCGGGAGACCCAGTACTTC. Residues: CASSAIGTGGRETQYF.

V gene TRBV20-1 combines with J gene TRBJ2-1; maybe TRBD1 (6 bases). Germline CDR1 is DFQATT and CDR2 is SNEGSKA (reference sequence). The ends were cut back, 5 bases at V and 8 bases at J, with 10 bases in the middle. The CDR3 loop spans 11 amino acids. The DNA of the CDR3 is TGCAGTGCTTTTAAGGGGGATGAGCAGTTCTTC. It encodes CSAFKGDEQFF.

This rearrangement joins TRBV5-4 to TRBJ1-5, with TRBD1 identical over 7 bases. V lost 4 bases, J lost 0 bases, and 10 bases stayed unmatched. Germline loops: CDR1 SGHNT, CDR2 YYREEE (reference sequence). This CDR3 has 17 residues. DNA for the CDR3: TGTGCCAGCAGCCCCAGGCAGGGGGGACTTAGCAATCAGCCCCAGCATTTT. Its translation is CASSPRQGGLSNQPQHF.

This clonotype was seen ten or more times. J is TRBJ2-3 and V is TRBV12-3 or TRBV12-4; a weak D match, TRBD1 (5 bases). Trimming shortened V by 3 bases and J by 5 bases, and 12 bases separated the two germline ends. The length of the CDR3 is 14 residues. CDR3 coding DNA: TGTGCCAGCAGTTTGTTGGGGCTCTTAGATACGCAGTATTTT. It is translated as CASSLLGLLDTQYF.

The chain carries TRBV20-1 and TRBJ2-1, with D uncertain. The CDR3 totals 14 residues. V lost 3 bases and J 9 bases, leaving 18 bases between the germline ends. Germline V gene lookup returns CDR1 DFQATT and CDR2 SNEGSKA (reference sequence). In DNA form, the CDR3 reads TGCAGTGCTAGCGAAGGGATCTTTCTCGGTGAGCAGTTCTTC. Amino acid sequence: CSASEGIFLGEQFF.

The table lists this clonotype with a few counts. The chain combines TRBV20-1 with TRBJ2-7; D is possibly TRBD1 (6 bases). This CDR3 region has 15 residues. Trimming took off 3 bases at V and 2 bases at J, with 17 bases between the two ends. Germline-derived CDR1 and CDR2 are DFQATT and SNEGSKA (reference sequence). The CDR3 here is CSAREFPGQTYEQYF. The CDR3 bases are TGCAGTGCTAGGGAATTTCCGGGACAAACCTACGAGCAGTACTTC.

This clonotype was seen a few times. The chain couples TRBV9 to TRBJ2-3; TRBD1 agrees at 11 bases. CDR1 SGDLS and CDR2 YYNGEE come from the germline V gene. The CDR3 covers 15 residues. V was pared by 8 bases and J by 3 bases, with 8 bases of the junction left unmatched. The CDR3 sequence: CASTDRGLVTDTQYF. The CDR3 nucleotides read TGTGCCAGTACGGACAGGGGGCTCGTAACAGATACGCAGTATTTT.

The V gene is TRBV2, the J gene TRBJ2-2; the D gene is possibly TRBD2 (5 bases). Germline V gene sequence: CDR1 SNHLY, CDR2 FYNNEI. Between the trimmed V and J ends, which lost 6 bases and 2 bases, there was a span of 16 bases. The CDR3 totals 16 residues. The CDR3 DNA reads TGTGCCAGCAGAGACGGGATGGGGTACAACACCGGGGAGCTGTTTTTT. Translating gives CASRDGMGYNTGELFF.

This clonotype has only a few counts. The CDR3 DNA sequence: TGCGCCAGCAGCTTGGTAGGGTACACTGAAGCTTTCTTT. Encoded protein: CASSLVGYTEAFF. The gene calls are TRBV5-1 and TRBJ1-1; D is unresolved. This CDR3 region has 13 residues. V lost 0 bases, J lost 3 bases, and 6 bases lay in between. Germline V lookup: CDR1 SGHRS, CDR2 YFSETQ.

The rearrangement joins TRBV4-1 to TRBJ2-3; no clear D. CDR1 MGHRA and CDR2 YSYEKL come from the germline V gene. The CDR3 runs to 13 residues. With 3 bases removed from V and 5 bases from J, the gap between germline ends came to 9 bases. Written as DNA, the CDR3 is TGCGCCAGCAGCCAGGATCTAGGAGATACGCAGTATTTT. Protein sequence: CASSQDLGDTQYF.

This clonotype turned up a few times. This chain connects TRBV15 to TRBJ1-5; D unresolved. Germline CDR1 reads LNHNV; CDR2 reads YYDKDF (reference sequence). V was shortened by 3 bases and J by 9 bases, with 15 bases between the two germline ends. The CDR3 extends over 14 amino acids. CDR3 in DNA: TGTGCCACCAGCAGGGACGTCTTCAAGCCGCCCCAGCATTTT. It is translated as CATSRDVFKPPQHF.

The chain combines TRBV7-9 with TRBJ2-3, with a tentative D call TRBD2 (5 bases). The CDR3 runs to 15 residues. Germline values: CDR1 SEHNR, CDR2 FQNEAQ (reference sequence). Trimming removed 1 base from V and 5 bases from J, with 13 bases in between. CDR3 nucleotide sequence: TGTGCCAGCAGCTTAGTAACGGGAACCCGAGATACGCAGTATTTT. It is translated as CASSLVTGTRDTQYF.

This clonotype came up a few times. The chain's CDR3 is CSASRSGLVGYTF. The CDR3 DNA reads TGCAGTGCTAGTCGGTCGGGTCTCGTTGGCTACACCTTC. The V and J genes are TRBV20-1 and TRBJ1-2; D is uncertain. CDR1 and CDR2 from the germline V gene are DFQATT and SNEGSKA (reference sequence). V shed 3 bases and J shed 7 bases, with 15 bases lying between them. CDR3 length: 13 amino acids.

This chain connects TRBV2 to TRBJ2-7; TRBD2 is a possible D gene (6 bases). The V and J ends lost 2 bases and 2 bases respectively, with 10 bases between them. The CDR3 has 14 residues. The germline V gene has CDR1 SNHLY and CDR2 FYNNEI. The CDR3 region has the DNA TGTGCCAGCAGTGAAACCGGGAGCCCCTACGAGCAGTACTTC. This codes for CASSETGSPYEQYF.

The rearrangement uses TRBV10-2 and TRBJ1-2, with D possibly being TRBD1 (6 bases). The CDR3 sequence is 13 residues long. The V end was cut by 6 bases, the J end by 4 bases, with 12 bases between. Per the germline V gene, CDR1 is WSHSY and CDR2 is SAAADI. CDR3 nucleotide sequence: TGCGCCAGCAGCCCGCTGGACAGCTATGGCTACACCTTC. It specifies CASSPLDSYGYTF.

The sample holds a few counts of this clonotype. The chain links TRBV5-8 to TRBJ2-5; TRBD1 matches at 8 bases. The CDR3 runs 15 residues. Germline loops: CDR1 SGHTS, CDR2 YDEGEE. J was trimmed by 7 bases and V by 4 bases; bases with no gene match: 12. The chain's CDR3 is CASSNWKTGDSTQYF. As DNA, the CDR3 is TGTGCCAGCAGCAACTGGAAGACAGGGGATTCGACCCAGTACTTC.

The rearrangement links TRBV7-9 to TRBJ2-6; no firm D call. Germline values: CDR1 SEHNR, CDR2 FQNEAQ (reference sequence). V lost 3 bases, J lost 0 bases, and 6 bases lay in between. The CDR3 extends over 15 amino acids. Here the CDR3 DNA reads TGTGCCAGCAGCTTGTCGTACTCTGGGGCCAACGTCCTGACTTTC. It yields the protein CASSLSYSGANVLTF.

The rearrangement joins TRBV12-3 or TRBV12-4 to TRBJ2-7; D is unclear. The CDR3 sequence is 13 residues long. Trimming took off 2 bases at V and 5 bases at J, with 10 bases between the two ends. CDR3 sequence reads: CASSLILGNEQYF. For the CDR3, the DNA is TGTGCCAGCAGTTTAATTTTGGGGAACGAGCAGTACTTC.

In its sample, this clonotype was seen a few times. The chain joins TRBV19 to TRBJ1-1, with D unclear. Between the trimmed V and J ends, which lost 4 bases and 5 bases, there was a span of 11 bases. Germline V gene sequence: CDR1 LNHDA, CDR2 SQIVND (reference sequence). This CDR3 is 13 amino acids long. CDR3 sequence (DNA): TGTGCCAGTAGTAATAGTGGATTAACTGAAGCTTTCTTT. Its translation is CASSNSGLTEAFF. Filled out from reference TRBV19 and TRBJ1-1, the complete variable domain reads DGGITQSPKYLFRKEGQNVTLSCEQNLNHDAMYWYRQDPGQGLRLIYYSQIVNDFQKGDIAEGYSVSREKKESFPLTVTSAQKNPTAFYLCASSNSGLTEAFFGQGTRLTVV.

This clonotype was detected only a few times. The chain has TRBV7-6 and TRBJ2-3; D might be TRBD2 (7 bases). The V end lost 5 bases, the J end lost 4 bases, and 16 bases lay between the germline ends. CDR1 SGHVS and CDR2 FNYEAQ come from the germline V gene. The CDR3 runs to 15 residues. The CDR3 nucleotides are TGTGCCAGCAGCCCCCAGGGCGGGGGCGCAGATACGCAGTATTTT. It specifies CASSPQGGGADTQYF.

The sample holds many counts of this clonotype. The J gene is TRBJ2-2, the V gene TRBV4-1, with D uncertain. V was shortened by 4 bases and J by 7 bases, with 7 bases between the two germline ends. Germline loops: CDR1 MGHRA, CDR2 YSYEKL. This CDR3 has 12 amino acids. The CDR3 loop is CASSLHGGELFF. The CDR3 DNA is TGCGCCAGCAGCCTGCACGGCGGGGAGCTGTTTTTT.